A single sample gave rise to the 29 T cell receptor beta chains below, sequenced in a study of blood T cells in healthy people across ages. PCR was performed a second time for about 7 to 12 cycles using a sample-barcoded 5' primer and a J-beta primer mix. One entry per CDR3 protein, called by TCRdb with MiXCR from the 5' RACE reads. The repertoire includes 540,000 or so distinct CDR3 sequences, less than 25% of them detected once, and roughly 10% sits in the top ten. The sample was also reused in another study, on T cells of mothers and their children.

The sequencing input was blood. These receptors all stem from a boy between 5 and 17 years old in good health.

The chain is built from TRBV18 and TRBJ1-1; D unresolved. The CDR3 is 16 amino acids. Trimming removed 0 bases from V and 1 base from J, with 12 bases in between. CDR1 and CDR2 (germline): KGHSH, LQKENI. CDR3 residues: CASSPPREWGNTEAFF. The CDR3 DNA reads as TGTGCCAGCTCACCACCCCGAGAGTGGGGGAACACTGAAGCTTTCTTT. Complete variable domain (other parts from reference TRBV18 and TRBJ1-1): NAGVMQNPRHLVRRRGQEARLRCSPMKGHSHVYWYRQLPEEGLKFMVYLQKENIIDESGMPKERFSAEFPKEGPSILRIQQVVRGDSAAYFCASSPPREWGNTEAFFGQGTRLTVV.

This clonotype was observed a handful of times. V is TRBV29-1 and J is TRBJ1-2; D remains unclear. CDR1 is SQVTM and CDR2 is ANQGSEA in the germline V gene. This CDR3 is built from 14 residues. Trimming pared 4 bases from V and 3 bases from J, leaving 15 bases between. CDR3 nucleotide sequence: TGCAGCGTTGGGGCAGCCTGGAAAGACTATGGCTACACCTTC. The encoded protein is CSVGAAWKDYGYTF.

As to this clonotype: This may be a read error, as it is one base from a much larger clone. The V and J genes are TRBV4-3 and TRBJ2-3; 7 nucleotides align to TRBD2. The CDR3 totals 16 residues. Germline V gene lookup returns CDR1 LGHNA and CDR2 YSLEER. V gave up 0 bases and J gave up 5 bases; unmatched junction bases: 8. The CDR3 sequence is CASSQDGAGGGDTQYF. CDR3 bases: TGCGCCAGCAGCCAAGATGGAGCTGGCGGGGGAGATACGCAGTATTTT.

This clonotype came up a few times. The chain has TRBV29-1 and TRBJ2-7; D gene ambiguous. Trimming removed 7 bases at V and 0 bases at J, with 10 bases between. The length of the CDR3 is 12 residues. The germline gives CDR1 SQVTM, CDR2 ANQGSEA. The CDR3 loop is CSALEGSYEQYF. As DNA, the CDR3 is TGCAGCGCCCTAGAAGGCTCCTACGAGCAGTACTTC.

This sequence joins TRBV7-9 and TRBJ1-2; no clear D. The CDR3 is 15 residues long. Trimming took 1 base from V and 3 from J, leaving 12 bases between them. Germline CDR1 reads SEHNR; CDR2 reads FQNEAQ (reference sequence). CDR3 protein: CASSLGPPPYYGYTF. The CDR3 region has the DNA TGTGCCAGCAGCTTAGGGCCCCCCCCTTACTATGGCTACACCTTC.

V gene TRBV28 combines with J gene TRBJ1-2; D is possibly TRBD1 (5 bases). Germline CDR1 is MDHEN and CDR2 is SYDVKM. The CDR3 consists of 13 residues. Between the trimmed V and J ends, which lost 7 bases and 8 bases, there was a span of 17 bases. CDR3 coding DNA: TGTGCCAGCATAACGGACATGGGTAGCGGCTACACCTTC. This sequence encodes CASITDMGSGYTF.

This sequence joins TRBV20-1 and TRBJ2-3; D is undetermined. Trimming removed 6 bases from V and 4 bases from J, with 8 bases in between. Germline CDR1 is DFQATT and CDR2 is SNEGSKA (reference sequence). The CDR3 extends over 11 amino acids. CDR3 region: CSANLADTQYF. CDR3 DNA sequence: TGCAGTGCAAACCTGGCAGATACGCAGTATTTT.

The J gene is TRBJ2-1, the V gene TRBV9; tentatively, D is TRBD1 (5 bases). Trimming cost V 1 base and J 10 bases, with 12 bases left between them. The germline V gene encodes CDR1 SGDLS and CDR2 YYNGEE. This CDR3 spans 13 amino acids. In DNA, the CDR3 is TGTGCCAGCAGCGTAACCATTGACAGCGAGCAGTTCTTC. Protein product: CASSVTIDSEQFF.

The CDR3 bases are TGTGCCAGCAGCTTAGCGAATTCGAACACCGGGGAGCTGTTTTTT. Protein sequence: CASSLANSNTGELFF. The chain has TRBV7-9 and TRBJ2-2; no clear D. The CDR3 sequence is 15 residues long. Per germline, CDR1 SEHNR and CDR2 FQNEAQ (reference sequence). V shed 0 bases and J shed 0 bases, with 5 bases lying between them.

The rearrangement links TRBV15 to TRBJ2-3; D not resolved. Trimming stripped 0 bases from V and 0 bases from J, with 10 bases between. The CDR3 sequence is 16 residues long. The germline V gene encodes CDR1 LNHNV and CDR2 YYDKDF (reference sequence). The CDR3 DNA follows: TGTGCCACCAGCAGAGATCTGGACCATAGCACAGATACGCAGTATTTT. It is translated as CATSRDLDHSTDTQYF.

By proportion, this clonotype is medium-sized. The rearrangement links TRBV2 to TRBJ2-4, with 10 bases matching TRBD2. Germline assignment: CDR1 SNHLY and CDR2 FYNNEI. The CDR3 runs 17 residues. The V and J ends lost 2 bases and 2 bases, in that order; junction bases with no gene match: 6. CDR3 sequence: CASSERVAGGSKNIQYF. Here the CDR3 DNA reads TGTGCCAGCAGTGAACGGGTAGCGGGGGGATCCAAAAACATTCAGTACTTC.

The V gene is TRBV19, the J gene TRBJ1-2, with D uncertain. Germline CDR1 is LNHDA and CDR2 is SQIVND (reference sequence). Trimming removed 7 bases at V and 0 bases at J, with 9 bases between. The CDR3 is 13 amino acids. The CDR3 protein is CASTPVPNYGYTF. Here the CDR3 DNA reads TGTGCCAGTACACCCGTTCCTAACTATGGCTACACCTTC.

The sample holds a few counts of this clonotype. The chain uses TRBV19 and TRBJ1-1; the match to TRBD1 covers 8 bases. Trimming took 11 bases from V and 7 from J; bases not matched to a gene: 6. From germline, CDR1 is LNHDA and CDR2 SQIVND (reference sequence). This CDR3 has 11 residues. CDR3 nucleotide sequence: TGTGCCTCCCGACAGGGGAGTGAAGCTTTCTTT. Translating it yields CASRQGSEAFF.

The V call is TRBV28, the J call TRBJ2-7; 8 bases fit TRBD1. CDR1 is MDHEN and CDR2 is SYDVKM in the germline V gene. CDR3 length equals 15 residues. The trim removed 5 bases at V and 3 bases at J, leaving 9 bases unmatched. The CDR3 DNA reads TGTGCCAGCAGTCCTCGGACAGGGCGCTACTACGAGCAGTACTTC. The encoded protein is CASSPRTGRYYEQYF. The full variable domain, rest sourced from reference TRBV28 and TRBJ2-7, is DVKVTQSSRYLVKRTGEKVFLECVQDMDHENMFWYRQDPGLGLRLIYFSYDVKMKEKGDIPEGYSVSREKKERFSLILESASTNQTSMYLCASSPRTGRYYEQYFGPGTRLTVT.

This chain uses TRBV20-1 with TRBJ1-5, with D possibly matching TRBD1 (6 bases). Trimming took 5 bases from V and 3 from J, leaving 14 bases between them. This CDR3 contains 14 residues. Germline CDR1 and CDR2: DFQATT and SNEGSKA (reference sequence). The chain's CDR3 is CSAGGGPVNQPQHF. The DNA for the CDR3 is TGCAGTGCTGGGGGCGGCCCGGTCAATCAGCCCCAGCATTTT.

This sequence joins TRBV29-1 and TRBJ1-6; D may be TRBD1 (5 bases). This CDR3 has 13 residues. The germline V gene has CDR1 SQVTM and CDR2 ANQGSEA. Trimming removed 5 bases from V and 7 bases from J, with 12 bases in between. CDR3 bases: TGCAGCGTTAGAGACAGCTACAATTCACCCCTCCACTTT. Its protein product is CSVRDSYNSPLHF. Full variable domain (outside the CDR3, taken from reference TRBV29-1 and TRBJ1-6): SAVISQKPSRDICQRGTSLTIQCQVDSQVTMMFWYRQQPGQSLTLIATANQGSEATYESGFVIDKFPISRPNLTFSTLTVSNMSPEDSSIYLCSVRDSYNSPLHFGNGTRLTVT.

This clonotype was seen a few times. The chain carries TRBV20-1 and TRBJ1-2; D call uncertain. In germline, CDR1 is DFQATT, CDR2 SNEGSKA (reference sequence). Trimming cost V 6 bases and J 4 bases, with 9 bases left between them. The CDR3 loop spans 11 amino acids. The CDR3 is CSAAPGYGYTF. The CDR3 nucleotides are TGCAGTGCCGCCCCGGGCTATGGCTACACCTTC.

Here the CDR3 reads CASSLLGESMSEAFF. The CDR3 DNA sequence: TGTGCCAGCAGCTTATTGGGTGAATCGATGTCTGAAGCTTTCTTT. The chain recombines TRBV7-9 with TRBJ1-1; D is ambiguous. From germline, CDR1 is SEHNR and CDR2 FQNEAQ (reference sequence). Trimming cost V 2 bases and J 6 bases, with 16 bases left between them. The CDR3 length is 15 residues.

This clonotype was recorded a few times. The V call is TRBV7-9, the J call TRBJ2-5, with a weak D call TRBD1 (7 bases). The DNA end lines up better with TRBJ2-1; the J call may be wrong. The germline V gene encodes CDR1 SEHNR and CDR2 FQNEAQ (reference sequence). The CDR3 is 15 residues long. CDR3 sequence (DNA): TGTGCCAGCAGCCGGGCGGGACAGCTATACAATGAGCAGTTCTTC. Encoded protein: CASSRAGQLYNEQFF.

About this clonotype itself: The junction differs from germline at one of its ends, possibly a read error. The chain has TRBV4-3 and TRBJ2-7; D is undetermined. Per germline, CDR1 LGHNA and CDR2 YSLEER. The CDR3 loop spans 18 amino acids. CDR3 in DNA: TGCGCCAGCAGCCAAGACATGACATCGGGCATGCCCTCCTCCGAGCAGTACTTC. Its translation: CASSQDMTSGMPSSEQYF.

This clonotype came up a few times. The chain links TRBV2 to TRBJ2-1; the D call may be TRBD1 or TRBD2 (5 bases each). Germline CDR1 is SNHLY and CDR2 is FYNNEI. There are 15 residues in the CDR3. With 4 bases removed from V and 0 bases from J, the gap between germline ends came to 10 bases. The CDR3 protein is CASSGGGPSYNEQFF. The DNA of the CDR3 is TGTGCCAGCAGTGGGGGCGGGCCCTCCTACAATGAGCAGTTCTTC.

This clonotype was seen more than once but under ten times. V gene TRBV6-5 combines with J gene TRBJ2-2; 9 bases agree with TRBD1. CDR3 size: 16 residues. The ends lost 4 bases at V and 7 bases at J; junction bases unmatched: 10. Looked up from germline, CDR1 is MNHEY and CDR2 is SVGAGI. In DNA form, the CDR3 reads TGTGCCAGCAGTTTCCGATCGGGACAGGGCGTCGGGGAGCTGTTTTTT. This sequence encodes CASSFRSGQGVGELFF.

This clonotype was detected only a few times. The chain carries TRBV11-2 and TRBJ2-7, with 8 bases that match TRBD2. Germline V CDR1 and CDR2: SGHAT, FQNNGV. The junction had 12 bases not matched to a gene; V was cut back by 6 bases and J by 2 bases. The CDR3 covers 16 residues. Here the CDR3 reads CASRGLAGGKAYEQYF. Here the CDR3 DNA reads TGTGCCAGCAGGGGACTTGCGGGAGGAAAGGCCTACGAGCAGTACTTC.

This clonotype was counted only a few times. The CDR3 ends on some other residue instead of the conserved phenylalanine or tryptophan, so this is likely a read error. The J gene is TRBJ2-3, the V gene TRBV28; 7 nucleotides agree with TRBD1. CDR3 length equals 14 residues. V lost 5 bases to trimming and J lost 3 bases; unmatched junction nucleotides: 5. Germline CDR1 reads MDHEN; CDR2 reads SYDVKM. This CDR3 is CASSPQGETDTQYL. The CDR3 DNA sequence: TGTGCCAGCAGTCCCCAGGGGGAGACAGATACGCAGTATCTT.

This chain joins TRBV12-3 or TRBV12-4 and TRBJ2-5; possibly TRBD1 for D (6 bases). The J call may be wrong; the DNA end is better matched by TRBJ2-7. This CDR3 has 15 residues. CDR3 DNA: TGTGCCAGCAGTTTAGCGCCGACAGGTATCTACGAGCAGTACTTC. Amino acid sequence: CASSLAPTGIYEQYF.

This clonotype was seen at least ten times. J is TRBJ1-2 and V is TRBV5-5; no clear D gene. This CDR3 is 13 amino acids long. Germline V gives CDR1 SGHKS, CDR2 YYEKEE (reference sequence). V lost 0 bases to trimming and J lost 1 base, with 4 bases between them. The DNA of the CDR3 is TGTGCCAGCAGCTTGGGGATTAACTATGGCTACACCTTC. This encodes CASSLGINYGYTF.

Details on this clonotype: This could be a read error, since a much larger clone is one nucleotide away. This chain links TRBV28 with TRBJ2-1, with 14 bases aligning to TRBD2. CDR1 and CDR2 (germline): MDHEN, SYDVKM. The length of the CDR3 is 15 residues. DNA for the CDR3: TGTGCCCGCAGTTCGGGACTAGCGGGAGAAAATGAGCAGTTCTTC. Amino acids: CARSSGLAGENEQFF.

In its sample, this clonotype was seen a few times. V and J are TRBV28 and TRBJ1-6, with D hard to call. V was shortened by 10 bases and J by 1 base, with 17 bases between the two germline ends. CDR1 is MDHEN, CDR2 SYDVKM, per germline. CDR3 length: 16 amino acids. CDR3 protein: CATKILSGSYNSPLHF. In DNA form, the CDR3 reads TGTGCCACCAAGATCCTTTCTGGGTCCTATAATTCACCCCTCCACTTT.

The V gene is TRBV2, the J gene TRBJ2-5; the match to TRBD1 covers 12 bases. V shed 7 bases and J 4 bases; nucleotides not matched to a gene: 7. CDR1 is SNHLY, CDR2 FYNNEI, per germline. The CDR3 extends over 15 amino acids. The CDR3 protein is CASTLGTGGRETQYF. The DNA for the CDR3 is TGTGCCAGCACCCTCGGGACAGGGGGCAGAGAGACCCAGTACTTC. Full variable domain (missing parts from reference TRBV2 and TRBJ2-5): EPEVTQTPSHQVTQMGQEVILRCVPISNHLYFYWYRQILGQKVEFLVSFYNNEISEKSEIFDDQFSVERPDGSNFTLKIRSTKLEDSAMYFCASTLGTGGRETQYFGPGTRLLVL.